These 11 T cell receptor beta chains share one sample of origin, sequenced in a study of technical replicates of blood from a few donors. The table came from immunoSEQ multiplex PCR; TCRdb's copy has only in-frame clones and leaves some out. The sample yields roughly 15,000 clones, approximately 88% seen once. The sequencing sample was made of PBMCs. The receptor source for this set is a human donor in good health.

V and J are TRBV30 and TRBJ1-5; D remains ambiguous. Per germline, CDR1 GTSNPN and CDR2 SVGIG (reference sequence). Trimming cost V 5 bases and J 5 bases, with 13 bases left between them. The length of the CDR3 is 13 residues. CDR3 sequence (DNA): TGTGCCTGGGAGCGGGGAACGGATCAGCCCCAGCATTTT. Protein: CAWERGTDQPQHF.

The DNA of the CDR3 is TGCGCCAGCAGCATCTTAGCGGGAAGGTTCGTAGATACGCAGTATTTT. Its translation: CASSILAGRFVDTQYF. The V and J genes are TRBV5-1 and TRBJ2-3, with 8 bases matching TRBD2. Trimming cost V 4 bases and J 5 bases; bases outside gene matches: 12. Germline V lookup: CDR1 SGHRS, CDR2 YFSETQ. The CDR3 loop spans 16 amino acids. Supplemented by reference TRBV5-1 and TRBJ2-3, the full variable domain reads KAGVTQTPRYLIKTRGQQVTLSCSPISGHRSVSWYQQTPGQGLQFLFEYFSETQRNKGNFPGRFSGRQFSNSRSEMNVSTLELGDSALYLCASSILAGRFVDTQYFGPGTRLTVL.

The rearrangement links TRBV7-6 to TRBJ2-1; TRBD2 matches at 13 bases. CDR1 is SGHVS, CDR2 FNYEAQ, per germline. The V gene end was trimmed by 1 base and the J gene end by 6 bases; junction bases not matched to a gene: 0. This CDR3 has 15 residues. CDR3 nucleotide sequence: TGTGCCAGCAGCTTAGGGACTAGCGGGAGCAATGAGCAGTTCTTC. Its translation: CASSLGTSGSNEQFF.

V gene TRBV9 combines with J gene TRBJ1-3; D is unresolved. Deletions cut 4 bases from V and 0 bases from J, with 14 bases between. CDR1 and CDR2 (germline): SGDLS, YYNGEE. The CDR3 runs to 16 residues. The CDR3 region is CASSPRTGSSGNTIYF. As DNA, the CDR3 is TGTGCCAGCAGCCCCCGGACGGGGAGCTCTGGAAACACCATATATTTT. The full variable domain, its missing parts supplied by reference TRBV9 and TRBJ1-3, is DSGVTQTPKHLITATGQRVTLRCSPRSGDLSVYWYQQSLDQGLQFLIQYYNGEERAKGNILERFSAQQFPDLHSELNLSSLELGDSALYFCASSPRTGSSGNTIYFGEGSWLTVV.

The chain is built from TRBV11-1 and TRBJ2-2; D perhaps matches TRBD2 (6 bases). The CDR3 is 15 amino acids. V lost 3 bases and J lost 2, with 10 bases in between. Per the germline V gene, CDR1 is SGHAT and CDR2 is FQDESV (reference sequence). The CDR3 DNA is TGTGCCAGCAGCTTGGAGCGGGTAAACACCGGGGAGCTGTTTTTT. Protein sequence: CASSLERVNTGELFF.

A single count supports this clone. The rearrangement links TRBV28 to TRBJ2-1, with TRBD2 identical over 13 bases. The CDR3 is 18 amino acids. With 3 bases clipped from V and 7 bases from J, the junction kept 12 bases outside the gene matches. CDR1 is MDHEN and CDR2 is SYDVKM in the germline V gene. The CDR3 nucleotides read TGTGCCAGCAGTTTCGATCCTCCTGCGACTAGCGGGAGGAATGAGCAGTTCTTC. Amino acids: CASSFDPPATSGRNEQFF.

This clone was recorded once. The genes are TRBV11-2 and TRBJ2-3, with D possibly matching TRBD2 (5 bases). The germline gives CDR1 SGHAT, CDR2 FQNNGV. Trimming stripped 2 bases from V and 0 bases from J, with 12 bases between. CDR3 length equals 16 residues. This CDR3 reads CASSLLEGISTDTQYF. DNA for the CDR3: TGTGCCAGCAGCTTACTTGAGGGCATTAGCACAGATACGCAGTATTTT.

This clone has just a few counts. The V and J genes are TRBV6-1 and TRBJ2-7; D gene unclear. Germline CDR1 MNHNS, CDR2 SASEGT. V shed 6 bases and J shed 3 bases, with 6 bases lying between them. The CDR3 has 11 residues. The CDR3 DNA is TGTGCCAGCAGATACAGCTACGAGCAGTACTTC. Translating it yields CASRYSYEQYF.

J is TRBJ2-5 and V is TRBV5-6; 7 nucleotides agree with TRBD1. This CDR3 spans 15 amino acids. Germline V gene data show CDR1 as SGHDT and CDR2 as YYEEEE. Trimming at V came to 0 bases and at J to 7 bases, leaving 9 bases not matched to a gene. CDR3 protein: CASSLGIGGLGTQYF. CDR3 in DNA: TGTGCCAGCAGCTTGGGAATAGGGGGCTTGGGGACCCAGTACTTC.

This clone appeared a few times. The same CDR3 also results from other DNA sequences found in this sample. The chain is built from TRBV27 and TRBJ1-5; tentative D call: TRBD1 (5 bases). Germline V gene data show CDR1 as MNHEY and CDR2 as SMNVEV (reference sequence). The ends were cut back, 0 bases at V and 7 bases at J, with 10 bases in the middle. CDR3 length equals 14 residues. CDR3 residues: CASSLSGVGQPQHF. In DNA form, the CDR3 reads TGTGCCAGCAGTTTATCAGGGGTGGGACAGCCCCAGCATTTT.

V gene TRBV5-1 combines with J gene TRBJ2-3; 7 bases are a match to TRBD2. The CDR3 length is 13 residues. CDR1 SGHRS and CDR2 YFSETQ come from the germline V gene. The V segment lost 4 bases and the J segment 3 bases; nucleotides outside the gene matches: 2. The CDR3 here is CASSASGTDTQYF. The CDR3 DNA reads as TGCGCCAGCAGCGCTAGCGGTACAGATACGCAGTATTTT.